The 17 T cell receptor beta chains presented below share a single source sample, sequenced in a study of T cell changes during pregnancy in multiple sclerosis. The repertoire was sequenced with immunoSEQ multiplex PCR; TCRdb's copy has only in-frame clones and lacks some. The data hold about 93,000 clones, with approximately 90% observed a single time. The source was peripheral blood, collected before pregnancy. These TCRs come from a female donor with multiple sclerosis, enrolled in a pregnancy study.

This clone appeared once. The chain combines TRBV5-4 with TRBJ2-3; tentatively, D is TRBD1 (5 bases). In germline, CDR1 is SGHNT, CDR2 YYREEE (reference sequence). The CDR3 has 16 amino acids. V was pared by 0 bases and J by 2 bases, with 13 bases between. The CDR3 here is CASSLGESGHTDTQYF. The DNA of the CDR3 is TGTGCCAGCAGCTTGGGGGAATCCGGACACACAGATACGCAGTATTTT.

The chain has TRBV7-9 and TRBJ1-5; D call uncertain. In germline, CDR1 is SEHNR, CDR2 FQNEAQ (reference sequence). The CDR3 totals 15 residues. Trimming removed 1 base from V and 4 bases from J, with 11 bases in between. The CDR3 DNA reads as TGTGCCAGCAGCTTAGAAAGTGAAGCAAATCAGCCCCAGCATTTT. It encodes CASSLESEANQPQHF. Full variable domain (remainder filled in from reference TRBV7-9 and TRBJ1-5): DTGVSQNPRHKITKRGQNVTFRCDPISEHNRLYWYRQTLGQGPEFLTYFQNEAQLEKSRLLSDRFSAERPKGSFSTLEIQRTEQGDSAMYLCASSLESEANQPQHFGDGTRLSIL.

V and J are TRBV5-1 and TRBJ2-2, with TRBD2 matching over 14 bases. The junction had 12 bases not matched to a gene; V was cut back by 3 bases and J by 5 bases. This CDR3 has 19 residues. Germline assignment: CDR1 SGHRS and CDR2 YFSETQ. The CDR3, as DNA: TGCGCCAGCAGCTCTGTTCGGACTAGCGGGGGGAGACGGACCGGGGAGCTGTTTTTT. Translation gives CASSSVRTSGGRRTGELFF.

This clone was recorded a few times. The chain links TRBV5-1 to TRBJ1-6; D is possibly TRBD1 (6 bases). V was trimmed by 4 bases and J by 7 bases, leaving 15 bases between them. This CDR3 is 15 amino acids long. Germline V gene lookup returns CDR1 SGHRS and CDR2 YFSETQ. CDR3 in DNA: TGCGCCAGCAGCGTCACACAGGGTGGAAATTCACCCCTCCACTTT. It codes for CASSVTQGGNSPLHF.

As DNA, the CDR3 is TGTGCCAGCAGCGTAGGGTCAGGTCTGGGCACCGGGGAGCTGTTTTTT. It specifies CASSVGSGLGTGELFF. This chain connects TRBV9 to TRBJ2-2; unclear D gene. The CDR3 is 16 amino acids. The V gene lost 0 bases and the J gene lost 4 bases, with 13 bases spanning the gap. Per germline, CDR1 SGDLS and CDR2 YYNGEE.

In this sample, this clone turned up once. The chain recombines TRBV7-9 with TRBJ1-4; a weak D match, TRBD1 (6 bases). Germline CDR1 and CDR2: SEHNR and FQNEAQ (reference sequence). The V gene lost 4 bases and the J gene lost 3 bases, with 12 bases spanning the gap. This CDR3 region has 15 residues. The chain's CDR3 is CASSYTGRPNEKLFF. CDR3 in DNA: TGTGCCAGCAGCTACACAGGGCGGCCTAATGAAAAACTGTTTTTT.

The chain is built from TRBV6-1 and TRBJ2-7, with 7 nucleotides matching TRBD2. Germline lookup yields CDR1 MNHNS and CDR2 SASEGT. V was pared by 2 bases and J by 3 bases, with 4 bases of the junction left unmatched. This CDR3 comprises 14 residues. The CDR3 reads CASSEWRTSYEQYF. The CDR3 DNA reads TGTGCCAGCAGTGAATGGAGGACTAGCTACGAGCAGTACTTC.

Written as DNA, the CDR3 is TGTGCCAGCAGCAGGTTCCAGACAGCCGGCTACACCTTC. It specifies CASSRFQTAGYTF. The V call is TRBV5-8, the J call TRBJ1-2; tentatively, D is TRBD1 (5 bases). This CDR3 has 13 residues. Per the germline V gene, CDR1 is SGHTS and CDR2 is YDEGEE. V lost 4 bases and J lost 8, with 15 bases in between.

As DNA, the CDR3 is TGTGCCAGCAGTTCGCCCGGGACAACCGAAAAACTGTTTTTT. Translating it yields CASSSPGTTEKLFF. This chain uses TRBV28 with TRBJ1-4, with a tentative D call TRBD1 (6 bases). Germline loops: CDR1 MDHEN, CDR2 SYDVKM. V was pared by 4 bases and J by 8 bases, with 14 bases between. This CDR3 region has 14 residues.

The chain is built from TRBV5-8 and TRBJ1-5, with 8 nucleotides matching TRBD1. Germline V gene lookup returns CDR1 SGHTS and CDR2 YDEGEE. Losses at the gene ends were 0 bases for V and 1 base for J; bases not matched to a gene: 12. This CDR3 region has 19 residues. This CDR3 reads CASSLGPRQGRGSNQPQHF. DNA for the CDR3: TGTGCCAGCAGCTTGGGACCTCGACAGGGGCGGGGGAGCAATCAGCCCCAGCATTTT.

This clone was seen once. The V call is TRBV28, the J call TRBJ2-3; a possible D gene is TRBD2 (5 bases). The CDR3 sequence is 16 residues long. Germline V gives CDR1 MDHEN, CDR2 SYDVKM. V lost 4 bases, J lost 6 bases, and 20 bases lay in between. The CDR3 DNA is TGTGCCAGCAGTTCCCCTCGGCGGGCAAGCGGTGATACGCAGTATTTT. Translated, it gives CASSSPRRASGDTQYF.

V and J are TRBV29-1 and TRBJ1-1, with 8 bases lining up with TRBD1. This CDR3 contains 15 residues. The V gene's germline CDR1 is SQVTM and CDR2 ANQGSEA. For the CDR3, the DNA is TGCTCATTCCACGGACAGGGCGGTCCCAGTTCTGAAGCTTTCTTT. Translating it yields CSFHGQGGPSSEAFF.

This chain joins TRBV6-1 and TRBJ2-1, with D unclear. The germline V gene encodes CDR1 MNHNS and CDR2 SASEGT. Between the trimmed V and J ends, which lost 6 bases and 9 bases, there was a span of 12 bases. There are 12 residues in the CDR3. DNA for the CDR3: TGTGCCAGCAGACTCAGGATGGGTGAGCAGTTCTTC. Residues: CASRLRMGEQFF.

The CDR3: CSVEDAVSGRTQNEQFF. The CDR3 DNA sequence: TGCAGCGTTGAAGATGCCGTTAGCGGGAGAACCCAGAATGAGCAGTTCTTC. J is TRBJ2-1 and V is TRBV29-1; 9 bases align to TRBD2. The J segment lost 7 bases and the V segment lost 0 bases, leaving 13 bases of the junction unmatched. This CDR3 has 17 amino acids. Germline CDR1 and CDR2: SQVTM and ANQGSEA.

The J gene is TRBJ1-2, the V gene TRBV7-9; D remains ambiguous. Germline assignment: CDR1 SEHNR and CDR2 FQNEAQ (reference sequence). V lost 5 bases, J lost 4 bases, and 14 bases lay in between. The CDR3 spans 14 residues. CDR3 in DNA: TGTGCCAGCAGCCCTAGCTTTGGGGTCTATGGCTACACCTTC. Translated: CASSPSFGVYGYTF. Looking up the rest from reference TRBV7-9 and TRBJ1-2 gives the full variable domain: DTGVSQNPRHKITKRGQNVTFRCDPISEHNRLYWYRQTLGQGPEFLTYFQNEAQLEKSRLLSDRFSAERPKGSFSTLEIQRTEQGDSAMYLCASSPSFGVYGYTFGSGTRLTVV.

The chain uses TRBV27 and TRBJ2-7, with D perhaps matching TRBD2 (6 bases). V lost 8 bases and J lost 0, with 17 bases in between. Germline V gives CDR1 MNHEY, CDR2 SMNVEV (reference sequence). The CDR3 is 15 amino acids. CDR3 in DNA: TGTGCCAGCGCGATCTCAGTCGGGGGCTCCTACGAGCAGTACTTC. The encoded protein is CASAISVGGSYEQYF.

This chain links TRBV6-1 with TRBJ1-2, with 9 bases lining up with TRBD1. V lost 2 bases and J lost 5; bases outside the gene matches: 12. CDR1 and CDR2 (germline): MNHNS, SASEGT. The CDR3 is made up of 17 amino acids. In DNA form, the CDR3 reads TGTGCCAGCAGTGAATGGGGACAGGGAAGATCAAGGTATGGCTACACCTTC. Encoded protein: CASSEWGQGRSRYGYTF.